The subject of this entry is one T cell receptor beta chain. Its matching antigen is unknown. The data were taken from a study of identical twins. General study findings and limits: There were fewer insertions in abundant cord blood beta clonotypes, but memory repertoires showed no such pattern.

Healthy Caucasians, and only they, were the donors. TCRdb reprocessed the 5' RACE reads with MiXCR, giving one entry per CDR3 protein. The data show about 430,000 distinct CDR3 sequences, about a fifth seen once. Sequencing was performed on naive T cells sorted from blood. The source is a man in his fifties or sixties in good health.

The CDR3 region has the DNA TGTGCCAGCAGCTTCCCAGGGCACGAGCAGTACTTC. Translated, it gives CASSFPGHEQYF. This chain connects TRBV7-9 to TRBJ2-7; the D gene is possibly TRBD1 (5 bases). This CDR3 region has 12 residues. The germline V gene encodes CDR1 SEHNR and CDR2 FQNEAQ (reference sequence). The germline V and J ends were trimmed by 3 bases and 5 bases, with 8 bases remaining between them.